This entry concerns a single T cell receptor beta chain. Germline V gene lookup returns CDR1 SGHTA and CDR2 FQGNSA. Trimming removed 1 base at V and 5 bases at J, with 8 bases between. The CDR3 has 13 residues. These data come from a study of T cell responses to AZD1222 COVID-19 vaccine. Study-level information: Pooling of second doses given at about 4 or about 12 weeks was done.

Method: immunoSEQ multiplex PCR; TCRdb's copy keeps in-frame clones and lacks some. The sample holds approximately 150,000 clones, approximately 91% seen once. The source material was peripheral blood, sampled on day 0 of AZD1222 vaccination. J is TRBJ1-1 and V is TRBV7-2; D unclear. This receptor was identified in an adult in good health. This CDR3 reads CASSLVGETEAFF. The CDR3 region has the DNA TGTGCCAGCAGCTTAGTTGGGGAAACTGAAGCTTTCTTT.